This TCR beta chain was retrieved from a study of monozygotic twins with cystic fibrosis. V shed 6 bases and J shed 3 bases, with 14 bases lying between them. This CDR3 region has 14 residues. Germline CDR1 and CDR2: MNHEY and SMNVEV (reference sequence). Measured with immunoSEQ multiplex PCR; TCRdb has only the in-frame clones, and not every one. Here the sample spans 11,000 to 15,000 clones, roughly 98% being singletons. Points on this clone: The antigen remains unidentified.

Whole-study findings and limits: J usage was most co-twin-similar in 8 of 16 pairs, V in 13. Monozygotic CF twin pairs shared significantly more nucleotide-identical clonotypes than unrelated CF individuals did.

This TCR came from a girl aged 2-15 years with cystic fibrosis. This sequence joins TRBV27 and TRBJ1-1; D is ambiguous. The sequencing input was blood. CDR3: CASRGWGLDTEAFF. In DNA form, the CDR3 reads TGTGCCAGCAGGGGTTGGGGTTTGGACACTGAAGCTTTCTTT.